A selection of T cell receptor beta chains follows, all from one sample in a study of T-cell memory formation after mild COVID-19. Each CDR3 protein gets one entry after TCRdb re-called the 5' RACE reads with MiXCR. This table has around 340,000 distinct CDR3 sequences, about 21% appearing once. The sample was PBMCs or a T cell subset sorted from them (not recorded which). These TCRs come from an adult woman who had mild COVID-19 (a few samples of this study predate the infection). Cell type and time point are not known. Each CDR3 is given with its conserved first and last residue. The D gene is left open where the match is weak. Not every row has a clone size; where given, it reads once, few, many or a size class.

clone_size j_call cdr3_length d_call v_call cdr3_aa cdr3_nt
few TRBJ1-1 15 NA TRBV29-1 CSVSERVAVDTEAFF TGCAGCGTTTCAGAAAGGGTGGCGGTAGACACTGAAGCTTTCTTT
few TRBJ2-2 16 NA TRBV7-8 CASSLRKGGASGELFF TGTGCCAGCAGCTTAAGGAAGGGTGGGGCATCCGGGGAGCTGTTTTTT
NA TRBJ1-2 14 TRBD1 TRBV11-2 CASSPFPRGHGYTF TGTGCCAGCAGCCCCTTCCCCAGGGGGCATGGCTACACCTTC
few TRBJ2-5 13 NA TRBV6-5 CASNMGGRETQYF TGTGCCAGCAATATGGGAGGAAGAGAGACCCAGTACTTC
NA TRBJ2-7 17 TRBD1 TRBV18 CASSAQFGGQGNYEQYF TGTGCCAGCTCAGCCCAGTTTGGTGGACAGGGAAACTACGAGCAGTACTTC
few TRBJ1-1 15 TRBD1 TRBV16 CASSPHRGQNTEAFF TGTGCCAGCAGCCCCCACAGGGGACAAAACACTGAAGCTTTCTTT
few TRBJ2-5 17 TRBD2 TRBV7-9 CASSLGLAGGRRETQYF TGTGCCAGCAGCTTGGGACTAGCGGGGGGCAGGAGAGAGACCCAGTACTTC
NA TRBJ2-7 13 NA TRBV29-1 CSVEDGSTYEQYF TGCAGCGTTGAAGACGGCTCAACCTACGAGCAGTACTTC
NA TRBJ2-7 12 NA TRBV27 CASSLNRVEQYF TGTGCCAGCAGTTTAAACAGGGTCGAGCAGTACTTC
many TRBJ1-2 14 NA TRBV5-6 CASSLTGSNYGYTF TGTGCCAGCAGCTTGACGGGGAGTAACTATGGCTACACCTTC
few TRBJ2-3 13 NA TRBV7-9 CASSSRQTDTQYF TGTGCCAGCAGCTCACGACAGACAGATACGCAGTATTTT
few TRBJ2-7 14 TRBD1 TRBV25-1 CASSEIRTGAGQYF TGTGCCAGCAGCGAAATCAGGACAGGGGCGGGGCAGTACTTC